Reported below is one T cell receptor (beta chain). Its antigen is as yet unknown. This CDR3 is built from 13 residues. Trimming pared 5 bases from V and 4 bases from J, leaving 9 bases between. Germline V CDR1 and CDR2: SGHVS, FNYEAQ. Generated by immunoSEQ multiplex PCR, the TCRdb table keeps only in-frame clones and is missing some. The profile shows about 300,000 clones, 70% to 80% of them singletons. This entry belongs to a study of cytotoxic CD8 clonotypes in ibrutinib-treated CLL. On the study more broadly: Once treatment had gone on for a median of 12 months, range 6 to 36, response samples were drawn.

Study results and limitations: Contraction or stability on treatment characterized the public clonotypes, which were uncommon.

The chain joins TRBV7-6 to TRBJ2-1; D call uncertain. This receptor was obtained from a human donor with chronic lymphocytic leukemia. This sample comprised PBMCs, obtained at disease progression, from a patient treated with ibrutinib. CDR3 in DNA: TGTGCCAGCAGCGGACGACTTTACAATGAGCAGTTCTTC. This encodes CASSGRLYNEQFF.